This T cell receptor beta chain was retrieved from a study of identical twins. Findings of the study overall: Beta clonotypes that were abundant in cord blood contained fewer insertions, a pattern absent from memory repertoires. Its conclusions, products of cross-sectional statistical analysis, did not come from following the same donors. Zero-insertion analyses could be partly confounded by invariant MAIT and iNKT cells.

Remarks on this clonotype: Its target is unknown.

This CDR3 spans 14 amino acids. Trimming shortened V by 1 base and J by 5 bases, and 12 bases separated the two germline ends. The germline V gene has CDR1 SGHDT and CDR2 YYEEEE. Unique molecular identifiers were present on cDNA, and template switching added a universal primer site. TCRdb processed the 5' RACE reads anew with MiXCR; each CDR3 protein has one entry. Of 450,000 or so distinct CDR3 sequences in the sample, 14% are singletons; the top ten hold 0.95% to 1%. These data also formed part of another study, on yellow fever vaccine responses in identical twins.

The source is a woman younger than 35 in good health. Sequenced input: CD4+ T cells sorted from blood. V gene TRBV5-6 combines with J gene TRBJ2-5; D not certain. CDR3 region: CASSLFSSGETQYF. CDR3 bases: TGTGCCAGCAGCTTGTTTTCGTCCGGGGAGACCCAGTACTTC.